This note documents a single TCR beta chain sequence. The target antigen is unknown. Peripheral blood, about 10 milliliters per donor, was collected. Every sample gave at least 5 micrograms of total RNA when it was extracted. Combining a sample-barcoded 5' primer with a J-beta primer mix, a second PCR ran for roughly 7 to 12 cycles. One entry per CDR3 protein, called by TCRdb with MiXCR from the 5' RACE reads. The sample consists of some 1.5 million distinct CDR3 sequences, 28% of them appearing once. This record comes from a study of blood T cells in healthy people across ages. The study, taken as a whole, reports: Correlation between TCR beta diversity and naive T cell percentage was strong.

Material for sequencing was blood. The TCR originated in a woman aged 30 to 39 in good health.

CDR3 sequence reads: CASSLARTLNSYNEQFF. In DNA, the CDR3 is TGTGCCAGCAGCTTAGCGCGGACGCTTAATTCCTACAATGAGCAGTTCTTC. The chain carries TRBV7-2 and TRBJ2-1; D unclear. Per germline, CDR1 SGHTA and CDR2 FQGNSA. The CDR3 is 17 amino acids. Between the trimmed V and J ends, which lost 0 bases and 1 base, there was a span of 13 bases.